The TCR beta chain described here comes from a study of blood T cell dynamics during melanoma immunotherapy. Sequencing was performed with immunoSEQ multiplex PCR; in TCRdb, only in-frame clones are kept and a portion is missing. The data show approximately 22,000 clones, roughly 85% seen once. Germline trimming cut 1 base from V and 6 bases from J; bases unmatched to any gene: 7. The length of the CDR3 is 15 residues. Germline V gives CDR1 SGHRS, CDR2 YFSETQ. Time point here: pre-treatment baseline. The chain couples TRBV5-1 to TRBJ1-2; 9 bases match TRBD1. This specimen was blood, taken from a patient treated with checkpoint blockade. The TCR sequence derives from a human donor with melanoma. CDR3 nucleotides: TGCGCCAGCAGCTTGCCTACGACAGGGGGTGATGGCTACACCTTC. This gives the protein CASSLPTTGGDGYTF.